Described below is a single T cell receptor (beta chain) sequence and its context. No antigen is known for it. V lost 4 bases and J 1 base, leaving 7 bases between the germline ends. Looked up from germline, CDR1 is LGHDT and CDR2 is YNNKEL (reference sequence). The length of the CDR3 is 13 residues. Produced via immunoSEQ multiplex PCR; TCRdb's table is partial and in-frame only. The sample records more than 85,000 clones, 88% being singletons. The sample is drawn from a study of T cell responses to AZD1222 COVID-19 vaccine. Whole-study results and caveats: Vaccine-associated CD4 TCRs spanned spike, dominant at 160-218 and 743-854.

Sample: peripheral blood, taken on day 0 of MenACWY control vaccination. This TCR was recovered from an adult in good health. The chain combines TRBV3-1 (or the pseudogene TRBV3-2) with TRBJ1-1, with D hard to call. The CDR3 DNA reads TGTGCCAGCAGCCCGTCCCCGAACACTGAAGCTTTCTTT. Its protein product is CASSPSPNTEAFF.